Detailed here is one T cell receptor beta chain. Original processing notes: Reference gene primers were amplified, and this amplification served to estimate nucleated cell counts. Only in-frame clones appear in the TCRdb table, and some are missing; sequencing was by immunoSEQ multiplex PCR. D and trimming come from the DNA, and the V and J calls and clone size come from that table. The sample has tens of thousands of clones; 82% are singletons. This sample was included in a study of blood T cell repertoires in COVID-19. On the study more broadly: COVID-19 samples from acute and convalescent phases originated in the United States, Italy and Spain. Nucleic acid was either cDNA or gDNA, and it came from T cells, B-cell-depleted T cells, or PBMCs.

The V and J ends lost 6 bases and 1 base respectively, with 19 bases between them. The length of the CDR3 is 17 residues. Germline CDR1 and CDR2: LNHDA and SQIVND (reference sequence). This chain uses TRBV19 with TRBJ1-5; D perhaps matches TRBD1 (5 bases). The receptor's source is a human donor in a cohort sampled during active COVID-19. The sequencing sample was made of peripheral blood. The chain's CDR3 is CASRPLKGWKSNQPQHF. The CDR3 DNA reads TGTGCCAGTAGACCCTTAAAGGGGTGGAAGAGCAATCAGCCCCAGCATTTT.